Below are 2 T cell receptor beta chains sequenced from a single sample in a study of cytomegalovirus exposure and HLA in healthy donors (dated by TCRdb to about 2017). The library was built by means of the immunoSEQ multiplex PCR assay. For the multiplex PCR, a mixture combining 60 forward primers for TCR Vbeta segments and 13 reverse primers for TCR Jbeta segments was used. The immuneACCESS repertoire file appears here via TCRdb, limited to in-frame rearrangements. These files lack a portion of the clones; in checked studies, under half of the deficit traces to unresolved V genes, and the cause of the others is not known. This sample holds around 200,000 clones; 77% were observed only once. Around 2.9% of the sample goes to the ten largest clones. Specimen: PBMCs. Every receptor here comes from an older woman in good health and CMV-seropositive.

The chain is built from TRBV7-3 and TRBJ2-7; a weak D match, TRBD2 (6 bases). Trimming cost V 5 bases and J 7 bases, with 18 bases left between them. CDR1 and CDR2 from the germline V gene are SGHTA and FQGTGA. The CDR3 consists of 14 residues. DNA for the CDR3: TGTGCCAGCAGCCCCGATGGACTATCTTTGGAGCAGTACTTC. Translated: CASSPDGLSLEQYF.

CDR3 bases: TGTGCCAGCAGTTTATGGCTAACTGGGACAGGGAGCACAGATACGCAGTATTTT. Its translation is CASSLWLTGTGSTDTQYF. V is TRBV28 and J is TRBJ2-3; 9 bases line up with TRBD1. Germline-derived CDR1 and CDR2 are MDHEN and SYDVKM. The V and J ends lost 0 bases and 0 bases, in that order; junction bases with no gene match: 7. The CDR3 runs to 18 residues. Supplemented by reference TRBV28 and TRBJ2-3, the full variable domain reads DVKVTQSSRYLVKRTGEKVFLECVQDMDHENMFWYRQDPGLGLRLIYFSYDVKMKEKGDIPEGYSVSREKKERFSLILESASTNQTSMYLCASSLWLTGTGSTDTQYFGPGTRLTVL.